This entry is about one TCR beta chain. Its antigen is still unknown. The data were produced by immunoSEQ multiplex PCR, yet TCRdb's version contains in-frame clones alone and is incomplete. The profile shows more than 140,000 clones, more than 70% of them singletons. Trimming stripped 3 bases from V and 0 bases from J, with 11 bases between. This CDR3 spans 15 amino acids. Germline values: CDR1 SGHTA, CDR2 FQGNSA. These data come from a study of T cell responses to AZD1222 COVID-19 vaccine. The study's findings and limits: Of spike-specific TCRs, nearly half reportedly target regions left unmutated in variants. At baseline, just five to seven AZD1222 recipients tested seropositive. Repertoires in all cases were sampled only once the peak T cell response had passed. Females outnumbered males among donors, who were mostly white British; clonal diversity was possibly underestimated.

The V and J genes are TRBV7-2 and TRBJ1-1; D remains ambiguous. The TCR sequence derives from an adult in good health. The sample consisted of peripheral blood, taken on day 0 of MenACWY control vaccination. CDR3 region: CASSLGSHMNTEAFF. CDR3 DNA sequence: TGTGCCAGCAGCTTGGGCTCCCACATGAACACTGAAGCTTTCTTT.